This TCR beta chain was identified in a study of molecular identifiers for immune sequencing clone quantification. Study details: Replicate experiments divided RNA from about 19,000 or 110,000 naive CD8 cells into five parts and sequenced four.

About this clonotype itself: Its target is not known.

TCRdb ran MiXCR on the PCR reads and lists one entry per CDR3 protein. The sample records 2,500 or so distinct CDR3 sequences, around 22% being singletons. Germline CDR1 and CDR2: LGHNA and YNFKEQ. The CDR3 is 13 residues long. The trim removed 1 base at V and 15 bases at J, leaving 6 bases unmatched. Study-wide results and caveats: Jurkat TCR RNA from one cell was spiked into some 1 million naive cells, and it was reportedly detectable there.

The sequenced sample was naive CD8+ T cells from blood, with Jurkat cell RNA spiked in. The subset here: FACS-sorted CD8+CD4-CCR7+CD45RA+ naive T cells. The V call is TRBV4-2, the J call TRBJ1-6; 7 bases map to TRBD1. This sequence was found in a human donor in good health. Some libraries in this study had Jurkat cell RNA spiked in. CDR3 in amino acids: CASSQGQGWYLHF. The CDR3 bases are TGTGCCAGCAGCCAAGGACAGGGCTGGTACCTCCACTTT.